These 16 T cell receptor beta chains originate from one sample sequenced in a study of cytomegalovirus exposure and HLA in healthy donors. Some clones are missing from TCRdb's copy, which holds only in-frame ones; the method was immunoSEQ multiplex PCR. The table lists 120,000 or so clones, roughly 95% of them singletons, with 1.7% in the top ten. What was sequenced was PBMCs. The receptors originated from a man aged 18-30 years in good health and CMV-seronegative.

The CDR3 loop is CASSRTTSGSQGDTQYF. The CDR3 region has the DNA TGCGCCAGCAGCCGAACGACTAGCGGGAGTCAAGGAGATACGCAGTATTTT. V is TRBV5-1 and J is TRBJ2-3, with 12 bases fitting TRBD2. Germline V gene lookup returns CDR1 SGHRS and CDR2 YFSETQ. The CDR3 has 17 amino acids. The trim removed 4 bases at V and 5 bases at J, leaving 11 bases unmatched.

The chain has TRBV9 and TRBJ1-5; D perhaps matches TRBD1 (5 bases). Deletions cut 7 bases from V and 1 base from J, with 15 bases between. The V gene's germline CDR1 is SGDLS and CDR2 YYNGEE. The CDR3 covers 15 residues. The DNA of the CDR3 is TGTGCCAGCGGGCCCGGGGGATCGAGCAATCAGCCCCAGCATTTT. It translates to CASGPGGSSNQPQHF.

The V call is TRBV19, the J call TRBJ2-7, with D possibly matching TRBD1 (7 bases). The CDR3 totals 14 residues. Per germline, CDR1 LNHDA and CDR2 SQIVND (reference sequence). V lost 3 bases and J 6 bases, leaving 15 bases between the germline ends. CDR3 protein: CASSISAQGGEQYF. The DNA of the CDR3 is TGTGCCAGTAGTATCTCAGCTCAGGGGGGCGAGCAGTACTTC.

V and J are TRBV4-3 and TRBJ1-3, with TRBD1 as a possible D gene (6 bases). Trimming took off 4 bases at V and 2 bases at J, with 18 bases between the two ends. Germline-derived CDR1 and CDR2 are LGHNA and YSLEER. CDR3 length equals 17 residues. CDR3 protein: CASSPQSQGSAGNTIYF. The CDR3 DNA is TGCGCCAGCAGCCCGCAATCGCAGGGGAGTGCTGGAAACACCATATATTTT.

The chain is built from TRBV27 and TRBJ2-7; D might be TRBD1 (6 bases). With 6 bases removed from V and 0 bases from J, the gap between germline ends came to 24 bases. Germline CDR1 and CDR2: MNHEY and SMNVEV (reference sequence). CDR3 length: 18 residues. The CDR3 sequence is CASSKDRSLYSSSYEQYF. In DNA form, the CDR3 reads TGTGCCAGCAGCAAGGACAGAAGCCTGTACTCGAGCTCCTACGAGCAGTACTTC.

The rearrangement joins TRBV10-3 to TRBJ1-1; 10 nucleotides match TRBD1. The CDR3 totals 14 residues. Germline-derived CDR1 and CDR2 are ENHRY and SYGVKD. V was pared by 6 bases and J by 0 bases, with 1 base of the junction left unmatched. CDR3 DNA: TGTGCCATCAGGGGACAGGGGATGAACACTGAAGCTTTCTTT. Protein: CAIRGQGMNTEAFF.

This chain connects TRBV27 to TRBJ1-5, with D perhaps matching TRBD1 (5 bases). The CDR3 covers 13 residues. Germline V gene data show CDR1 as MNHEY and CDR2 as SMNVEV (reference sequence). Deletions cut 4 bases from V and 4 bases from J, with 8 bases between. The CDR3 nucleotides are TGTGCCAGCAGTTCAGGGTGGAATCAGCCCCAGCATTTT. Protein sequence: CASSSGWNQPQHF.

This chain connects TRBV4-1 to TRBJ1-5; D call uncertain. Between the trimmed V and J ends, which lost 4 bases and 9 bases, there was a span of 16 bases. The CDR3 runs to 14 residues. The germline V gene has CDR1 MGHRA and CDR2 YSYEKL. CDR3 bases: TGCGCCAGCAGCCCGACCGGGGTTACGGGGCCCCAGCATTTT. This translates into CASSPTGVTGPQHF.

V is TRBV19 and J is TRBJ2-7; 9 nucleotides align to TRBD1. The CDR3 runs 14 residues. Germline loops: CDR1 LNHDA, CDR2 SQIVND (reference sequence). Trimming at V came to 7 bases and at J to 2 bases, leaving 6 bases not matched to a gene. The CDR3 DNA sequence: TGTGCCAGTACCAAAACAGGGGGCGCCTACGAGCAGTACTTC. It codes for CASTKTGGAYEQYF.

This clone was picked up a small number of times. The rearrangement links TRBV18 to TRBJ2-7; maybe TRBD2 (6 bases). The germline V and J ends were trimmed by 5 bases and 2 bases, with 16 bases remaining between them. CDR3 size: 15 residues. Germline CDR1 and CDR2: KGHSH and LQKENI. CDR3 loop: CASSSTAGGTYEQYF. The CDR3 DNA is TGTGCCAGCTCATCGACCGCCGGGGGAACCTACGAGCAGTACTTC.

The chain combines TRBV7-9 with TRBJ1-5; the D gene is possibly TRBD1 (6 bases). Germline V gene sequence: CDR1 SEHNR, CDR2 FQNEAQ (reference sequence). The CDR3 is 16 residues long. Trimming pared 1 base from V and 1 base from J, leaving 11 bases between. The CDR3 loop reads CASSLVLGGSNQPQHF. For the CDR3, the DNA is TGTGCCAGCAGCTTAGTACTAGGGGGAAGCAATCAGCCCCAGCATTTT.

The chain employs TRBV7-9 and TRBJ2-7, with a weak D call TRBD2 (5 bases). The germline V gene encodes CDR1 SEHNR and CDR2 FQNEAQ (reference sequence). The V and J ends lost 4 bases and 6 bases respectively, with 10 bases between them. The CDR3 is 12 amino acids. CDR3 sequence (DNA): TGTGCCAGCAGCTCCCCCCGGGGCGAGCAGTACTTC. It yields the protein CASSSPRGEQYF. Full variable domain (remainder filled in from reference TRBV7-9 and TRBJ2-7): DTGVSQNPRHKITKRGQNVTFRCDPISEHNRLYWYRQTLGQGPEFLTYFQNEAQLEKSRLLSDRFSAERPKGSFSTLEIQRTEQGDSAMYLCASSSPRGEQYFGPGTRLTVT.

This CDR3 reads CASSPQGGAAQSSYNEQFF. CDR3 DNA: TGTGCCAGCAGCCCACAGGGAGGGGCTGCCCAGAGCTCCTACAATGAGCAGTTCTTC. The chain combines TRBV4-2 with TRBJ2-1; D is perhaps TRBD2 (7 bases). Germline loops: CDR1 LGHNA, CDR2 YNFKEQ. CDR3 length: 19 amino acids. Trimming shortened V by 4 bases and J by 0 bases, and 22 bases separated the two germline ends.

This clone was observed a single time. J is TRBJ2-2 and V is TRBV21-1; the table's D call of TRBD2 was not tested on the DNA. TRBV21-1 is a known pseudogene. CDR3 length: 15 residues. DNA of the CDR3: TGTGCCAGCAAGCCCGGGAGCGGGGACACCGGGGAGCTGTTTTTT. Amino acid sequence: CASKPGSGDTGELFF.

This chain joins TRBV29-1 and TRBJ1-3, with a possible D match to TRBD1 (5 bases). CDR1 is SQVTM, CDR2 ANQGSEA, per germline. Trimming cost V 7 bases and J 3 bases, with 10 bases left between them. The CDR3 has 12 amino acids. The CDR3 here is CSARQLGNTIYF. The DNA for the CDR3 is TGCAGCGCCCGACAGCTTGGAAACACCATATATTTT.

The V gene is TRBV7-2, the J gene TRBJ1-5; D unresolved. Trimming stripped 0 bases from V and 3 bases from J, with 18 bases between. Germline loops: CDR1 SGHTA, CDR2 FQGNSA. The CDR3 loop spans 18 amino acids. The CDR3 nucleotides read TGTGCCAGCAGCTTAGCGGCCCTCGGGAAGCTAGCCAATCAGCCCCAGCATTTT. Protein: CASSLAALGKLANQPQHF. Drawing the rest from reference TRBV7-2 and TRBJ1-5, the complete variable domain is GAGVSQSPSNKVTEKGKDVELRCDPISGHTALYWYRQSLGQGLEFLIYFQGNSAPDKSGLPSDRFSAERTGGSVSTLTIQRTQQEDSAVYLCASSLAALGKLANQPQHFGDGTRLSIL.